This T cell receptor (beta chain) is drawn from a study of T cell clonotyping in hematopoietic cell transplantation. Study-wide points: Broader posttransplant TCR repertoire diversity was predicted by graft donor and pretransplant recipient Inverse Simpson Index values. At the given depth, recipient repertoires were over 97% de novo clonotypes.

Germline V gives CDR1 SGHRS, CDR2 YFSETQ. The CDR3 runs to 15 residues. Trimming removed 2 bases from V and 2 bases from J; junction bases left unmatched: 3. Generated by immunoSEQ multiplex PCR, the TCRdb table keeps only in-frame clones and is missing some. The table includes just over 8,500 clones, roughly 85% detected once. A remark on this clone: What it recognizes is unknown.

This chain uses TRBV5-1 with TRBJ2-2; 7 bases match TRBD1. This specimen was PBMCs, taken 180 days after allogeneic stem cell transplant. The receptor was isolated from a female patient between 25 and 45 years old who had an allogeneic stem cell transplant, so the T cells may come from the graft donor. Some clones in this sample may be carry-over from other donors' samples. In DNA, the CDR3 is TGCGCCAGCAGCTTTGCAGGGGGTAACACCGGGGAGCTGTTTTTT. Its translation is CASSFAGGNTGELFF.